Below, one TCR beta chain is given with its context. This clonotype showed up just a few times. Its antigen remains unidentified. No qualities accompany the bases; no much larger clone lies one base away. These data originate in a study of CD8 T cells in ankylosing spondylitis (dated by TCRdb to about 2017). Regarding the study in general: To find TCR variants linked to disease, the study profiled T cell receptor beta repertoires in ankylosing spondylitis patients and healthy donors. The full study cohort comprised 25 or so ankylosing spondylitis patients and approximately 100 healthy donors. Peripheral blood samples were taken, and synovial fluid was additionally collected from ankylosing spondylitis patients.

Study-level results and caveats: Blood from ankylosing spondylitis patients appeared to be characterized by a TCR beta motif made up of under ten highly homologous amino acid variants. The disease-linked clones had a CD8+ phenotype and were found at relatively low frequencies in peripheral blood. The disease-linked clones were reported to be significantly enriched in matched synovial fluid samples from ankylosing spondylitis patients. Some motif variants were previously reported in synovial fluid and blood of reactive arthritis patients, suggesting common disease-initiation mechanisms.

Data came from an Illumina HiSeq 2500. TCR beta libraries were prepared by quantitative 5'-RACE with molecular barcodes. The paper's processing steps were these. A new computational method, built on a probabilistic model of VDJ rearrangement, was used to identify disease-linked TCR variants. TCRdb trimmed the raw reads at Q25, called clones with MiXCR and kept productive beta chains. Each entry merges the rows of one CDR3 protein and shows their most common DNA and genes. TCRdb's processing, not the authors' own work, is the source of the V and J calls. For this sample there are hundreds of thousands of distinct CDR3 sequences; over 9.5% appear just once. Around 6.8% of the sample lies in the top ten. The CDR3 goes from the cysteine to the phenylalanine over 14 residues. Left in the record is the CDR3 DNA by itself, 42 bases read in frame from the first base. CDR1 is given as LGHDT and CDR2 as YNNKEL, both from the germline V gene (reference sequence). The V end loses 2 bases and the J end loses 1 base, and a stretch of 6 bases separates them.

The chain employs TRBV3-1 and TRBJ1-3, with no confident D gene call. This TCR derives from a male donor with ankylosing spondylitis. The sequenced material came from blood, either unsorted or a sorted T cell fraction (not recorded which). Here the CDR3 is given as CASSQRHSGNTIYF. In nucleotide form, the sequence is TGTGCCAGCAGCCAACGCCATTCTGGAAACACCATATATTTT. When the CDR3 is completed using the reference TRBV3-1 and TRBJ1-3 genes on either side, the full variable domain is DTAVSQTPKYLVTQMGNDKSIKCEQNLGHDTMYWYKQDSKKFLKIMFSYNNKELIINETVPNRFSPKSPDKAHLNLHINSLELGDSAVYFCASSQRHSGNTIYFGEGSWLTVV.